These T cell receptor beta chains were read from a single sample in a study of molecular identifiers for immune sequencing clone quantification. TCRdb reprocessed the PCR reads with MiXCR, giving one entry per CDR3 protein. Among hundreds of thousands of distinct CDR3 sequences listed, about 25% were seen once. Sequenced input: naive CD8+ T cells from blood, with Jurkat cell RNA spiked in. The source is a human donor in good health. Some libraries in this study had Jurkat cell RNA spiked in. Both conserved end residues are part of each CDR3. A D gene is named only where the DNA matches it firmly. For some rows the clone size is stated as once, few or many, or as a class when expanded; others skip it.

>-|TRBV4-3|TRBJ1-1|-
CASRQFRETEAFF
TGCGCCAGCAGACAGTTCAGGGAGACTGAAGCATTCTTT
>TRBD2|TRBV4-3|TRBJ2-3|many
CASSRGTTTDTQYF
TGCGCCAGCAGCCGAGGGACTACCACAGATACGCAGTATTTT
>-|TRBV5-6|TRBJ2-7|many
CASRPGSSYEQYF
TGTGCCAGCCGCCCCGGGAGCTCCTACGAGCAGTACTTC
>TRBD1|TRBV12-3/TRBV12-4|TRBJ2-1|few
CASSGPTGGNEQFF
TGTGCCAGCAGTGGTCCGACAGGGGGCAATGAGCAGTTCTTC
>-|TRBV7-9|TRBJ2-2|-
CASSLAVDTGELFF
TGTGCCAGCAGCTTAGCGGTGGACACCGGGGAGCTGTTTTTT
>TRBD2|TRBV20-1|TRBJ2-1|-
CSARDLTSDYNEQFF
TGCAGTGCTAGAGATCTTACTAGCGACTACAATGAGCAGTTCTTC
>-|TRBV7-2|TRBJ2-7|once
CASSGGADPTYEQYF
TGTGCCAGTTCCGGGGGAGCGGATCCAACCTACGAGCAGTACTTC
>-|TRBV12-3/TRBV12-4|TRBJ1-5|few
CASSPSAGAISNQPQHF
TGTGCCAGCAGCCCAAGCGCAGGGGCCATTAGCAATCAGCCCCAGCATTTT
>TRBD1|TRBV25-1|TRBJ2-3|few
CASSELGTVDTDTQYF
TGTGCCAGCAGTGAATTGGGGACAGTAGACACAGATACGCAGTATTTT
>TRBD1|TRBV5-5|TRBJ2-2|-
CASSLTPDRGAYTGELFF
TGTGCCAGCAGCTTGACGCCCGACAGGGGGGCTTACACCGGGGAGCTGTTTTTT
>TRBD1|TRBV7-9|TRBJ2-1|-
CVSRLKQGFVVNEQFF
TGTGTCAGCAGGCTAAAACAGGGGTTTGTTGTCAATGAGCAGTTCTTC
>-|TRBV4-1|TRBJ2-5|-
CASSHGGASKTQYF
TGCGCCAGCAGCCATGGGGGTGCTTCAAAGACCCAGTACTTC
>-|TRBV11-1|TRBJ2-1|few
CASSGRQTNEQFF
TGTGCCAGCAGCGGCCGACAGACCAATGAGCAGTTCTTC
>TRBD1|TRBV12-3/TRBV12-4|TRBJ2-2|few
CASSLADRSNTGELFF
TGTGCCAGCAGTTTAGCGGACAGGAGCAACACCGGGGAGCTGTTTTTT
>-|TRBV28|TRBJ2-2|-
CASSPQEWGPNTGELFF
TGTGCCAGCAGCCCCCAGGAGTGGGGGCCGAACACCGGGGAGCTGTTTTTT
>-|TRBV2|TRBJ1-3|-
CASRGDITSGNTIYF
TGTGCCAGCAGGGGAGACATCACCTCTGGAAACACCATATATTTT
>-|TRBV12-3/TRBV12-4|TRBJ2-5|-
CASSPGHNQEAQYF
TGTGCCAGCAGTCCGGGACACAACCAAGAGGCCCAGTACTTC
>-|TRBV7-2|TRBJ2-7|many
CASSFSALSSYEQYF
TGTGCCAGCAGCTTTAGCGCCCTGAGCTCCTACGAGCAGTACTTC
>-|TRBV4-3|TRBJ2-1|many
CASSQEVMRYNEQFF
TGCGCCAGCAGCCAAGAGGTAATGAGATACAATGAGCAGTTCTTC
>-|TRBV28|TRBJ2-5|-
CASSPVGSDHQEPQYF
TGTGCCAGCAGCCCCGTGGGTAGCGACCACCAAGAGCCCCAGTACTTC
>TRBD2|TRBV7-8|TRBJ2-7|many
CASSQAGLGVYEQYF
TGTGCCAGCAGCCAGGCGGGACTAGGGGTCTACGAGCAGTACTTC
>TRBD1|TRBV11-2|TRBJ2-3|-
CASSTPGQGAPRTDTQYF
TGTGCCAGCAGCACGCCGGGACAGGGGGCGCCGCGCACAGATACGCAGTATTTT
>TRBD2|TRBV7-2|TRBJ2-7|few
CASSLDSGGLSYEQYF
TGTGCCAGCAGCTTAGATAGCGGGGGCCTCTCCTACGAGCAGTACTTC
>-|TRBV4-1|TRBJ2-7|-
CASSQESRDASYEQYF
TGCGCCAGCAGCCAAGAGTCGCGGGACGCCTCCTACGAGCAGTACTTC
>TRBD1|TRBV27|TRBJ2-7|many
CASSWTGGSYEQYF
TGTGCCAGCAGTTGGACAGGGGGCTCGTACGAGCAGTACTTC
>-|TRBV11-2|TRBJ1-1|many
CASSSPAPGTKGTEAFF
TGTGCCAGCAGCTCGCCTGCCCCGGGGACGAAGGGCACTGAAGCTTTCTTT
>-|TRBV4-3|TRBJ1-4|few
CASSQGRWQKLFF
TGCGCCAGCAGCCAGGGACGCTGGCAAAAACTGTTTTTT
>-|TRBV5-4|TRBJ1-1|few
CASSTTGTEAFF
TGTGCCAGCAGCACTACAGGCACTGAAGCTTTCTTT
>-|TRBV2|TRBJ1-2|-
CASVETEANYGYTF
TGTGCCAGCGTGGAGACAGAAGCTAACTATGGCTACACCTTC
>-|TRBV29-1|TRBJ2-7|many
CSASRASSYEQYF
TGCAGCGCAAGCCGGGCCAGCTCCTACGAGCAGTACTTC
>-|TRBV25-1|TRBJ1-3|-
CARPKGLGNTIYF
TGTGCCCGCCCAAAGGGCCTTGGAAACACCATATATTTT
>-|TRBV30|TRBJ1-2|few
CAWSVFDVNTF
TGTGCCTGGAGTGTATTTGATGTAAACACCTTC